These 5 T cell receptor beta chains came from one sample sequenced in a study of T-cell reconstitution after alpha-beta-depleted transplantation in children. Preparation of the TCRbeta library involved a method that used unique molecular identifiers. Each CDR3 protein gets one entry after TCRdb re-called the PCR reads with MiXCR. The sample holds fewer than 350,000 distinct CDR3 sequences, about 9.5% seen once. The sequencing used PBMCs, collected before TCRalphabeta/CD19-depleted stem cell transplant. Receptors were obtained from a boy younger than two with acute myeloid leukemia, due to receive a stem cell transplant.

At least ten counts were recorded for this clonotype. CDR3 sequence reads: CSARGGDHQPQHF. The DNA of the CDR3 is TGCAGTGCTAGGGGGGGGGACCATCAGCCCCAGCATTTT. The chain uses TRBV20-1 and TRBJ1-5, with D tentatively TRBD1 (5 bases). The CDR3 consists of 13 residues. The germline gives CDR1 DFQATT, CDR2 SNEGSKA (reference sequence). V shed 3 bases and J shed 5 bases, with 11 bases lying between them.

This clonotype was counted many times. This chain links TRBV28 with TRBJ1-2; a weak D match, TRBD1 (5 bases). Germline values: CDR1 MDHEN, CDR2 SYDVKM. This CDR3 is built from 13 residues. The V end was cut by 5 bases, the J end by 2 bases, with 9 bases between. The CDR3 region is CASSPGDNYGYTF. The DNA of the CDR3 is TGTGCCAGCAGTCCCGGGGACAACTATGGCTACACCTTC.

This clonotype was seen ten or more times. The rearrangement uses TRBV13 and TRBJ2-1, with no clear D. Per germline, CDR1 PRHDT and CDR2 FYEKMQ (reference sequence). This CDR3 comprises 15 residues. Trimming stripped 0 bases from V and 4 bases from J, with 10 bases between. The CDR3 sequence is CASSLGQRPYNEQFF. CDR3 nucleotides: TGTGCCAGCAGCTTAGGACAGAGACCGTACAATGAGCAGTTCTTC.

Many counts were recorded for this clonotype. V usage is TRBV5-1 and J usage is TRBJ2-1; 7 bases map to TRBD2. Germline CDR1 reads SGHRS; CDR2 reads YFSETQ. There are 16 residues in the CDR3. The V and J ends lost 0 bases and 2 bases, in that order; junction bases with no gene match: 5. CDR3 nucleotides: TGCGCCAGCAGCTTGGTTCCTAGCGGAACCTACAATGAGCAGTTCTTC. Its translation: CASSLVPSGTYNEQFF.

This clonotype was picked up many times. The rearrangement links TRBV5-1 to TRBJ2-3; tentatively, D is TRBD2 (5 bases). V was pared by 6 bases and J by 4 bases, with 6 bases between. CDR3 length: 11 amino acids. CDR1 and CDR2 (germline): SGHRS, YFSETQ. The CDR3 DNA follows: TGCGCCAGCAAGGAGGCAGATACGCAGTATTTT. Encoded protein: CASKEADTQYF.